This record covers a single TCR beta chain. The antigen remains undetermined. Healthy Caucasian donors formed the entire cohort. The V and J ends lost 8 bases and 3 bases, in that order; junction bases with no gene match: 3. There are 13 residues in the CDR3. CDR1 LNHDA and CDR2 SQIVND come from the germline V gene (reference sequence). The entry originates in a study of identical twins. The study's findings and limits: Whereas memory repertoires showed no such difference, abundant cord blood beta clonotypes carried fewer insertions.

A universal primer site arose from template switching, and cDNA bore unique molecular identifiers. TCRdb recomputed calls from the 5' RACE reads with MiXCR, one row per CDR3 protein. The sample contains about 300,000 distinct CDR3 sequences, 9% to 15% of which appear only once. This same sample was also part of a study on yellow fever vaccine responses in identical twins.

The V and J genes are TRBV19 and TRBJ2-1, with 8 bases that match TRBD2. The TCR originated in a woman younger than 30 in good health. What was sequenced was CD8+ T cells sorted from blood. The CDR3 reads CASSGGVYNEQFF. In DNA form, the CDR3 reads TGTGCCAGTTCCGGGGGGGTCTACAATGAGCAGTTCTTC.